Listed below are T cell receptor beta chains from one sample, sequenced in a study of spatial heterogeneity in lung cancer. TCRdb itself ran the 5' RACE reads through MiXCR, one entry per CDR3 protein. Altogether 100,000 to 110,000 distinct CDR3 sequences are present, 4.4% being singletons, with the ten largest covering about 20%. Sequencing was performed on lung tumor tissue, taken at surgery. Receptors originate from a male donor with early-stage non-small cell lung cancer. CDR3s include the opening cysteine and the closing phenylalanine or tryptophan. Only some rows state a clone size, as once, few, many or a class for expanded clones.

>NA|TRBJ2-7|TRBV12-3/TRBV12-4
CASSLGLGPIEQYF
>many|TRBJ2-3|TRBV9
CASSVEQGRTDTQYF
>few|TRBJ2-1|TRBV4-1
CASSQGADGRFREQFF
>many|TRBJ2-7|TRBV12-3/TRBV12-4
CASRVLGEGEQYF
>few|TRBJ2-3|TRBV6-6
CASSRTSGRITDTQYF
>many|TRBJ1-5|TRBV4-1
CASRILIGQGSPHF
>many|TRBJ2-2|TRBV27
CASSFRDRAGTGELFF
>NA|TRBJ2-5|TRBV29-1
CSVSMGLAGDQETQYF
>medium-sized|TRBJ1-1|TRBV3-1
CASSPRAMNTEAFF
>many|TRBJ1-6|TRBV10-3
CAISAFSTVNNSPLHF
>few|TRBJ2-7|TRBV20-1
CSALDIYHEQYF
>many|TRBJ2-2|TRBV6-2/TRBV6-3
CASSYPGELFF
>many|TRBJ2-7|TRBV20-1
CSASPVELHEQYF
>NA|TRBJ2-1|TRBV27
CASSFDAGGEQFF
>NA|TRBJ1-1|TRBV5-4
CASRLDRGQAFF
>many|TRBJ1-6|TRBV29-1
CSVATGTGVNSPLHF
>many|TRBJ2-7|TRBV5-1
CASSLAGGPYEQYF
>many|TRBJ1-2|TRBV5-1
CASSSADSYGYTF
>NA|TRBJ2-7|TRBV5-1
CASTEGSAYEQYF
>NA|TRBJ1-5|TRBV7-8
CASSSDRGRRLEQPQHF
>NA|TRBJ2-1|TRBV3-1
CASSQSNNEQFF
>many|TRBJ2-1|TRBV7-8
CASRSVAGAYNEQFF
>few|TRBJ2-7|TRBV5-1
CASSPRAWDLEQYF
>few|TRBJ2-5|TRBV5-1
CASSLGGHSQETQYF
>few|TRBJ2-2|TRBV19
CASHRVNGELFF
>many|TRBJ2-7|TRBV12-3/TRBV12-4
CASSFQGMSYEQYF
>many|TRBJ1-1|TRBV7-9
CASSLGTGGSEAFF
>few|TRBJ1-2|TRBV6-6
CASSSTGFSYGYTF
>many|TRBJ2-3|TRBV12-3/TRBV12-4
CASRRQGLNTQYF
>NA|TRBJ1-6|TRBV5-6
CASSHGTTLYNSPLHF
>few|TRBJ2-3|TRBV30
CAWSEGRGTDTQYF
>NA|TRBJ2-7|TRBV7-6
CASSYKMGHSQYF
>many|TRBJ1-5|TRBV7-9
CASSGDTQYSNQPQHF
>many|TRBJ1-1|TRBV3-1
CASSQGRGETEAFF
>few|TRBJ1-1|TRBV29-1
CSVGTAPEAFF
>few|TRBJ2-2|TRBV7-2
CASSLARSTTGELFF
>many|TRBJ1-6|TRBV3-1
CASSHGGLDESPLHF
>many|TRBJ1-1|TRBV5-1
CASSFLYLRGRHTEAFF
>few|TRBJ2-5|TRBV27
CASSWDRSSTQYF
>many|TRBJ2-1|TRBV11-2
CASSLRLVNEQFF
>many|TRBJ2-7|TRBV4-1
CASSQTAGTAYEQYF
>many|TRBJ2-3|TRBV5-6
CASSLYTAGGTDTQYF
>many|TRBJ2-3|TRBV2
CASRREVADTQYF
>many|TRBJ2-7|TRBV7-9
CASSLEQTRQYF
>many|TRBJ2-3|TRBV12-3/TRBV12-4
CASSRGTQYF
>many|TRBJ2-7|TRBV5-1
CASRTRSDSITYEQYF
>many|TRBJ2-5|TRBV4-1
CASSHPGQETQYF
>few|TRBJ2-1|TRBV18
CASSPPVFQREGYEQFF
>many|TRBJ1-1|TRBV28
CASSLVQSTEAFF
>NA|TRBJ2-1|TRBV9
CASSVGGLAGFSYNEQFF
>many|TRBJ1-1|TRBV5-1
CASSLNRGQSEAFF
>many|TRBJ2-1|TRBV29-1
CSVDDRQGKNEQFF